This passage covers 19 T cell receptor beta chains from one sample sequenced in a study of CD8 T cells in ankylosing spondylitis. Study-level points and caveats: What appeared characteristic of ankylosing spondylitis blood was a TCR beta motif of several highly homologous variants.

TCRdb recomputed calls from the 5' RACE reads with MiXCR, one row per CDR3 protein. The sample shows 750,000 to 850,000 distinct CDR3 sequences, about 11% of them seen only once. These receptors have no known antigen. Sequencing used blood, either unsorted or a sorted T cell fraction (not recorded which). These receptors were obtained from a male donor with ankylosing spondylitis.

The genes are TRBV7-9 and TRBJ2-3; D ambiguous. V dropped 1 base and J dropped 7 bases, with 9 bases sitting between them. Germline V lookup: CDR1 SEHNR, CDR2 FQNEAQ (reference sequence). The CDR3 length is 13 residues. The CDR3 region has the DNA TGTGCCAGCAGCTTAGGGCCACTTAATACGCAGTATTTT. Protein product: CASSLGPLNTQYF.

This clonotype was detected many times. V is TRBV5-5 and J is TRBJ2-1; 9 bases agree with TRBD2. CDR1 is SGHKS and CDR2 is YYEKEE in the germline V gene (reference sequence). With 2 bases clipped from V and 7 bases from J, the junction kept 7 bases outside the gene matches. The CDR3 contains 15 residues. The CDR3 sequence: CASSFLVAGVNEQFF. CDR3 nucleotide sequence: TGTGCCAGCAGCTTTCTGGTAGCGGGAGTGAATGAGCAGTTCTTC.

This clonotype was observed a few times. V and J are TRBV9 and TRBJ2-5; D call uncertain. Trimming took 0 bases from V and 0 from J, leaving 9 bases between them. Germline values: CDR1 SGDLS, CDR2 YYNGEE. The CDR3 has 15 residues. The CDR3, as DNA: TGTGCCAGCAGCGTAGATGACGGATACCAAGAGACCCAGTACTTC. Encoded protein: CASSVDDGYQETQYF.

In this sample, this clonotype turned up a few times. V gene TRBV5-1 combines with J gene TRBJ2-1, with 7 bases identical to TRBD2. The germline CDR1 and CDR2 sequences are SGHRS and YFSETQ. V lost 0 bases and J lost 1; bases outside the gene matches: 1. This CDR3 contains 15 residues. The DNA for the CDR3 is TGCGCCAGCAGCTTGGTACTAGCGTCCTACAATGAGCAGTTCTTC. It codes for CASSLVLASYNEQFF. Full variable domain (outside the CDR3, taken from reference TRBV5-1 and TRBJ2-1): KAGVTQTPRYLIKTRGQQVTLSCSPISGHRSVSWYQQTPGQGLQFLFEYFSETQRNKGNFPGRFSGRQFSNSRSEMNVSTLELGDSALYLCASSLVLASYNEQFFGPGTRLTVL.

CDR3 loop: CASSVDSGGDPYEQYF. The CDR3 nucleotides read TGTGCCAGCAGCGTAGATAGCGGGGGGGATCCCTACGAGCAGTACTTC. The chain is built from TRBV9 and TRBJ2-7; TRBD2 agrees at 11 bases. CDR3 length: 16 residues. Looked up from germline, CDR1 is SGDLS and CDR2 is YYNGEE. V was pared by 0 bases and J by 2 bases, with 4 bases of the junction left unmatched.

This clonotype has only a few counts. The CDR3 DNA follows: TGTGCCAGCAGCTTAGAATCAGGGGCCGGGGGGACAGATACGCAGTATTTT. It specifies CASSLESGAGGTDTQYF. This chain uses TRBV11-2 with TRBJ2-3; TRBD2 might be the D (7 bases). The CDR3 contains 17 residues. Germline values: CDR1 SGHAT, CDR2 FQNNGV. Between the trimmed V and J ends, which lost 0 bases and 3 bases, there was a span of 16 bases.

The J gene is TRBJ2-3, the V gene TRBV5-1, with 8 nucleotides matching TRBD1. Germline V gene lookup returns CDR1 SGHRS and CDR2 YFSETQ. The CDR3 spans 17 residues. V gave up 4 bases and J gave up 0 bases; unmatched junction bases: 10. CDR3 nucleotide sequence: TGCGCCAGCAGCAGGTGGGACAGGCAGTCTAGCACAGATACGCAGTATTTT. Translating it yields CASSRWDRQSSTDTQYF. Supplemented by reference TRBV5-1 and TRBJ2-3, the full variable domain reads KAGVTQTPRYLIKTRGQQVTLSCSPISGHRSVSWYQQTPGQGLQFLFEYFSETQRNKGNFPGRFSGRQFSNSRSEMNVSTLELGDSALYLCASSRWDRQSSTDTQYFGPGTRLTVL.

This clonotype was observed a handful of times. CDR3: CASWGGRALDEQFF. Written as DNA, the CDR3 is TGCGCCAGCTGGGGCGGGAGGGCCCTAGATGAGCAGTTCTTC. The V call is TRBV5-1, the J call TRBJ2-1; 9 bases are a match to TRBD2. Per germline, CDR1 SGHRS and CDR2 YFSETQ. Trimming cost V 7 bases and J 8 bases; bases outside gene matches: 10. The CDR3 sequence is 14 residues long.

This clonotype came up a few times. The chain couples TRBV18 to TRBJ2-7, with 8 bases fitting TRBD1. J lost 6 bases, V lost 0 bases, and 7 bases had no gene match. Germline assignment: CDR1 KGHSH and CDR2 LQKENI. The CDR3 spans 15 residues. The CDR3 loop is CASSPPSGQGGEQYF. The CDR3 region has the DNA TGTGCCAGCTCACCACCGAGTGGACAGGGTGGCGAGCAGTACTTC. Full variable domain (missing parts from reference TRBV18 and TRBJ2-7): NAGVMQNPRHLVRRRGQEARLRCSPMKGHSHVYWYRQLPEEGLKFMVYLQKENIIDESGMPKERFSAEFPKEGPSILRIQQVVRGDSAAYFCASSPPSGQGGEQYFGPGTRLTVT.

This clonotype was seen more than once but under ten times. This chain joins TRBV3-1 and TRBJ2-3; 11 bases agree with TRBD2. The CDR3 is 17 amino acids. Germline V gives CDR1 LGHDT, CDR2 YNNKEL (reference sequence). V shed 1 base, J shed 2 bases, and the junction held 5 bases outside the gene matches. The CDR3 region has the DNA TGTGCCAGCAGCCAAGTTGCTAGCGGGGGGCTCACAGATACGCAGTATTTT. Protein sequence: CASSQVASGGLTDTQYF.

The chain combines TRBV7-9 with TRBJ1-2; a possible D gene is TRBD1 (5 bases). V lost 2 bases, J lost 7 bases, and 8 bases lay in between. The germline V gene encodes CDR1 SEHNR and CDR2 FQNEAQ (reference sequence). The CDR3 has 12 amino acids. CDR3 sequence: CASSLIGAGYTF. The CDR3 DNA is TGTGCCAGCAGCTTAATCGGGGCTGGCTACACCTTC.

This clonotype was counted only a few times. The V gene is TRBV6-6, the J gene TRBJ2-7; D unclear. The CDR3 has 12 residues. The ends were cut back, 0 bases at V and 3 bases at J, with 3 bases in the middle. The germline CDR1 and CDR2 sequences are MNHNY and SVGAGI (reference sequence). CDR3 nucleotide sequence: TGTGCCAGCAGTTACTCGAACTACGAGCAGTACTTC. It yields the protein CASSYSNYEQYF.

V usage is TRBV5-1 and J usage is TRBJ2-7; 9 bases map to TRBD1. CDR3 length: 14 residues. Unmatched junction bases numbered 9, after V lost 4 bases and J lost 7 bases. Germline CDR1 is SGHRS and CDR2 is YFSETQ. CDR3 DNA sequence: TGCGCCAGCAGCCCTGGAGGACAGGGGAGTGAGCAGTACTTC. Its translation: CASSPGGQGSEQYF.

This clonotype has just a few counts. The chain has TRBV5-1 and TRBJ2-1; tentatively, D is TRBD1 or TRBD2 (5 bases each). The CDR3 consists of 15 residues. Per germline, CDR1 SGHRS and CDR2 YFSETQ. V was clipped by 4 bases and J by 10 bases, with 21 bases between them. CDR3 bases: TGCGCCAGCAGCGTCCGGGACCAGCTGTCCGGAGAGCAGTTCTTC. This gives the protein CASSVRDQLSGEQFF. The variable domain in full, completed from reference TRBV5-1 and TRBJ2-1, reads KAGVTQTPRYLIKTRGQQVTLSCSPISGHRSVSWYQQTPGQGLQFLFEYFSETQRNKGNFPGRFSGRQFSNSRSEMNVSTLELGDSALYLCASSVRDQLSGEQFFGPGTRLTVL.

This clonotype showed up just a few times. V gene TRBV7-2 combines with J gene TRBJ2-3; 8 bases are shared with TRBD1. Germline V gene sequence: CDR1 SGHTA, CDR2 FQGNSA. Unmatched junction bases numbered 13, after V lost 11 bases and J lost 6 bases. The CDR3 extends over 14 amino acids. CDR3 nucleotides: TGTGCCGTGGGAACCGGGACAGGCTCCGATACGCAGTATTTT. It codes for CAVGTGTGSDTQYF.

This clonotype was picked up many times. V gene TRBV29-1 combines with J gene TRBJ1-1; D possibly corresponds to TRBD1 (5 bases). V was pared by 7 bases and J by 3 bases, with 18 bases between. CDR3 length: 14 residues. Looked up from germline, CDR1 is SQVTM and CDR2 is ANQGSEA. The CDR3 here is CSAQAGGGYTEAFF. The CDR3 coding sequence is TGCAGCGCCCAAGCCGGCGGGGGGTACACTGAAGCTTTCTTT.

The rearrangement links TRBV20-1 to TRBJ1-5; no definite D call. The V gene lost 2 bases and the J gene lost 0 bases, with 14 bases spanning the gap. Germline V lookup: CDR1 DFQATT, CDR2 SNEGSKA (reference sequence). CDR3 length: 16 residues. The CDR3 nucleotides read TGCAGTGCTAGACGTCAAGCAGGATATAGCAATCAGCCCCAGCATTTT. Amino acids: CSARRQAGYSNQPQHF.

This CDR3 is CASRHRDRGMGEQFF. The CDR3 bases are TGTGCCAGCAGGCACCGGGACAGGGGAATGGGAGAGCAGTTCTTC. The chain has TRBV6-2 or TRBV6-3 and TRBJ2-1; 10 bases map to TRBD1. Germline trimming cut 6 bases from V and 10 bases from J; bases unmatched to any gene: 12. The CDR3 loop spans 15 amino acids. Germline-derived CDR1 and CDR2 are MNHEY and SVGEGT.

This rearrangement joins TRBV9 to TRBJ2-2, with D unclear. This CDR3 has 14 residues. CDR1 is SGDLS and CDR2 is YYNGEE in the germline V gene. Trimming pared 2 bases from V and 2 bases from J, leaving 7 bases between. Here the CDR3 DNA reads TGTGCCAGCAGCGTTTACAAAAACACCGGGGAGCTGTTTTTT. It yields the protein CASSVYKNTGELFF.